These T cell receptor beta chains were read from a single sample in a study of T cell responses to AZD1222 COVID-19 vaccine. Some clones are missing from TCRdb's copy, which holds only in-frame ones; the method was immunoSEQ multiplex PCR. The data show some 190,000 clones, less than 95% seen once. Sequencing was performed on peripheral blood, taken 28 days after the second dose of the MenACWY control vaccine. These receptors were obtained from an adult who received the MenACWY meningococcal vaccine as a control. CDR3s include the opening cysteine and the closing phenylalanine or tryptophan. D genes are given only for firm matches. Size values are once, few and many counts, or a class for expanded clones, and some rows have none.

clone_size,v_call,j_call,d_call,cdr3_nt,cdr3_aa
NA,TRBV29-1,TRBJ2-7,NA,TGCAGCGTAGCCCGACTCGGGAACGAGCAGTACTTC,CSVARLGNEQYF
NA,TRBV19,TRBJ1-1,NA,TGTGCCAGTAGTACCGGAACTGAAGCTTTCTTT,CASSTGTEAFF
NA,TRBV6-5,TRBJ2-7,NA,TGTGCCAGCAGTACGACCCCCTACGAGCAGTACTTC,CASSTTPYEQYF
NA,TRBV3-1/TRBV3-2,TRBJ1-3,TRBD1,TGTGCCAGCAGTACATACGGGACAGCTTCATCCTCTGGAAACACCATATATTTT,CASSTYGTASSSGNTIYF
NA,TRBV29-1,TRBJ2-5,NA,TGCAGCGTGGCCCCGGTCCTGGGTGAGACCCAGTACTTC,CSVAPVLGETQYF
NA,TRBV27,TRBJ2-3,NA,TGTGCCAGCAGTGTCCCGGGGAGCACAGATACGCAGTATTTT,CASSVPGSTDTQYF
NA,TRBV4-2,TRBJ2-1,TRBD2,TGTGCCAGCAGCCAAGATGGGCGGGGGAGCTCCTACAATGAGCAGTTCTTC,CASSQDGRGSSYNEQFF
NA,TRBV13,TRBJ1-2,TRBD1,TGTGCCAGCAGCTCATCGACAGGGGGCGGCGGCTACACCTTC,CASSSSTGGGGYTF
NA,TRBV7-2,TRBJ2-5,NA,TGTGCCAGCAGCTTAAGAGCGGCTCAAGAGACCCAGTACTTC,CASSLRAAQETQYF
few,TRBV6-1,TRBJ1-5,NA,TGTGCCAGCAGTGAAGCTGGACAGCAGAATCAGCCCCAGCATTTT,CASSEAGQQNQPQHF
NA,TRBV6-1,TRBJ2-5,TRBD2,TGTGCCAGCAGTGAAGCCGGACTAGCACGCGAGACCCAGTACTTC,CASSEAGLARETQYF
NA,TRBV5-5,TRBJ2-7,NA,TGTGCCAGCAGCGGAGCCCTCCACGAGCAGTACTTC,CASSGALHEQYF
NA,TRBV14,TRBJ1-6,NA,TGTGCCAGCAGCCATAAGGGGGGGGGTAATTCACCCCTCCACTTT,CASSHKGGGNSPLHF
once,TRBV7-9,TRBJ2-5,TRBD2,TGTGCCAGCAGCCAAGGACTAGCGGGAGGGGAAGAGACCCAGTACTTC,CASSQGLAGGEETQYF
NA,TRBV29-1,TRBJ2-3,TRBD2,TGCAGCGGCGGGTCTGGACTAGCGGGGGGGCCTGGAACGCAGTATTTT,CSGGSGLAGGPGTQYF
NA,TRBV19,TRBJ2-2,NA,TGTGCCAGTAGTTGGGGCAGATCCACCGGGGAGCTGTTTTTT,CASSWGRSTGELFF
NA,TRBV28,TRBJ2-7,TRBD2,TGTGCCAGCAGTGTAGGTACTAGCGGAGCTTACGAGCAGTACTTC,CASSVGTSGAYEQYF
NA,TRBV9,TRBJ1-1,NA,TGTGCCAGCAGCGTAGAAGAAGGGATTGAAGCTTTCTTT,CASSVEEGIEAFF
NA,TRBV7-2,TRBJ2-2,NA,TGTGCCAGCAGCTTACTCTCGGCCCGCGGGGAGCTGTTTTTT,CASSLLSARGELFF
once,TRBV9,TRBJ2-2,NA,TGTGCCAGCAGCGTCCAGGGGATCGGGGAGCTGTTTTTT,CASSVQGIGELFF
NA,TRBV30,TRBJ2-7,NA,TGTGCCTGGAGTCCGGGACGGGGTGGCGACGAGCAGTACTTC,CAWSPGRGGDEQYF
NA,TRBV28,TRBJ1-2,NA,TGTGCCAGCAGTTCTCTGGGGTTGGGCTATGGCTACACCTTC,CASSSLGLGYGYTF
NA,TRBV27,TRBJ2-1,TRBD2,TGTGCCAGTAGACTAGCGGGAGAGGTTGAGCAGTTCTTC,CASRLAGEVEQFF
NA,TRBV28,TRBJ1-3,NA,TGTGCCAGCAGTAAAGGGCCCATCTCTGGAAACACCATATATTTT,CASSKGPISGNTIYF
NA,TRBV4-2,TRBJ2-5,NA,TGTGCCAGCAGCCTCTCTGGCCTCCAAGAGACCCAGTACTTC,CASSLSGLQETQYF
NA,TRBV19,TRBJ1-2,NA,TGTGCCAGTAGTATTCAACTAGGGGACTATGGCTACACCTTC,CASSIQLGDYGYTF
NA,TRBV6-6,TRBJ2-2,TRBD2,TGTGCCAGCAGTCACCTGACTAGCGGGGGGGCGGGCACCGGGGAGCTGTTTTTT,CASSHLTSGGAGTGELFF
NA,TRBV6-2/TRBV6-3,TRBJ2-7,NA,TGTGCCAGCAGCACCCACGGTAGTGAGCAGTACTTC,CASSTHGSEQYF
once,TRBV4-1,TRBJ2-7,TRBD1,TGCGCCAGCAGCCGAGTACCGGGACAGGGGCCCTACGAGCAGTACTTC,CASSRVPGQGPYEQYF
NA,TRBV29-1,TRBJ2-7,NA,TGCAGCGTTGGACCCCCCCAATCGCCCTACGAGCAGTACTTC,CSVGPPQSPYEQYF
NA,TRBV6-6,TRBJ2-6,TRBD1,TGTGCCAGCAAGGACAGGGCTGGGGCCAACGTCCTGACTTTC,CASKDRAGANVLTF
NA,TRBV6-5,TRBJ2-2,NA,TGTGCCAGCAGAGGAGCAGGGTACACCGGGGAGCTGTTTTTT,CASRGAGYTGELFF
NA,TRBV30,TRBJ1-2,NA,TGTGCCTGGAGTGACGTCGGCAGGTACTATGGCTACACCTTC,CAWSDVGRYYGYTF
NA,TRBV13,TRBJ1-6,NA,TGTGCCAGCAGCTTAGTAGATTCACCCCTCCACTTT,CASSLVDSPLHF
NA,TRBV18,TRBJ2-3,NA,TGTGCCAGCTCGCCCTCCGGGGGCTTAGCAGATACGCAGTATTTT,CASSPSGGLADTQYF